Presented here are 24 T cell receptor beta chains from one specimen sequenced in a study of vaccination and CD4 T cells after COVID-19. Specified treatment: approximately 9-day PBMC culture with coronavirus spike peptide pools or control peptides (ViraFEST assay). With the Oncomine TCR Beta short-read assay, DNA from cultured CD4+ T cells was sequenced. TCRdb re-analysed the PCR reads in MiXCR, keeping a single row per CDR3 protein. Among under 25,000 distinct CDR3 sequences listed, around 40% were seen once. Their cognate antigens are unknown. The sample was CD4+ T cells from blood, cultured in vitro, taken before SARS-CoV-2 vaccination. The receptors originated from a human donor who had recovered from COVID-19.

The chain employs TRBV7-2 and TRBJ2-5, with D perhaps matching TRBD1 or TRBD2 (5 bases each). This CDR3 region has 14 residues. The germline V gene encodes CDR1 SGHTA and CDR2 FQGNSA. The germline V and J ends were trimmed by 4 bases and 2 bases, with 11 bases remaining between them. DNA for the CDR3: TGTGCCAGCAGCTCGTTGGGACCTCAAGAGACCCAGTACTTC. Amino acids: CASSSLGPQETQYF.

The chain recombines TRBV19 with TRBJ1-1; 7 bases are shared with TRBD1. The junction had 15 bases not matched to a gene; V was cut back by 6 bases and J by 5 bases. CDR1 LNHDA and CDR2 SQIVND come from the germline V gene (reference sequence). The CDR3 loop spans 16 amino acids. CDR3 in DNA: TGTGCCAGTAGACCAAAAGAGGGGGCGCGAAGGACTGAAGCTTTCTTT. Protein product: CASRPKEGARRTEAFF.

The chain recombines TRBV7-9 with TRBJ2-7; TRBD1 matches 7 bases. Looked up from germline, CDR1 is SEHNR and CDR2 is FQNEAQ (reference sequence). The V and J ends lost 5 bases and 0 bases, in that order; junction bases with no gene match: 4. The CDR3 totals 14 residues. The CDR3 region is CASSPGQISYEQYF. DNA of the CDR3: TGTGCCAGCAGCCCGGGACAGATCTCCTACGAGCAGTACTTC. The whole variable domain, remainder taken from reference TRBV7-9 and TRBJ2-7, is DTGVSQNPRHKITKRGQNVTFRCDPISEHNRLYWYRQTLGQGPEFLTYFQNEAQLEKSRLLSDRFSAERPKGSFSTLEIQRTEQGDSAMYLCASSPGQISYEQYFGPGTRLTVT.

The sample holds a few counts of this clonotype. The chain carries TRBV12-3 or TRBV12-4 and TRBJ1-2; D not resolved. Trimming pared 0 bases from V and 7 bases from J, leaving 15 bases between. The CDR3 spans 15 residues. CDR3: CASSLAIGVSGGYTF. CDR3 bases: TGTGCCAGCAGTTTAGCAATTGGGGTTAGTGGTGGCTACACCTTC.

Only a few counts were recorded for this clonotype. This chain connects TRBV6-4 to TRBJ1-2; no definite D call. From germline, CDR1 is MRHNA and CDR2 SNTAGT. The germline V and J ends were trimmed by 4 bases and 8 bases, with 17 bases remaining between them. The CDR3 has 14 residues. This CDR3 reads CASSASSGAEGYTF. The DNA of the CDR3 is TGTGCCAGCAGTGCTTCATCAGGCGCGGAGGGCTACACCTTC.

V gene TRBV27 combines with J gene TRBJ1-5; D gene uncertain. V lost 5 bases, J lost 2 bases, and 13 bases lay in between. Germline assignment: CDR1 MNHEY and CDR2 SMNVEV (reference sequence). This CDR3 contains 15 residues. The CDR3 bases are TGTGCCAGCAGTACAGCCGACACCCGCAATCAGCCCCAGCATTTT. As protein: CASSTADTRNQPQHF.

V is TRBV5-1 and J is TRBJ2-5; TRBD1 might be the D (5 bases). CDR3 length: 15 residues. Per germline, CDR1 SGHRS and CDR2 YFSETQ. V lost 0 bases to trimming and J lost 3 bases, with 12 bases between them. CDR3 loop: CASSLAGHPEETQYF. As DNA, the CDR3 is TGCGCCAGCAGCTTGGCCGGACACCCAGAAGAGACCCAGTACTTC.

The chain uses TRBV11-2 and TRBJ1-1, with 7 bases that match TRBD1. The CDR3 totals 15 residues. Germline V gene sequence: CDR1 SGHAT, CDR2 FQNNGV. Germline trimming cut 5 bases from V and 6 bases from J; bases unmatched to any gene: 12. The CDR3: CASSLNRGSGAEAFF. CDR3 nucleotides: TGTGCCAGCAGCCTAAACAGGGGAAGTGGGGCTGAAGCTTTCTTT.

The J gene is TRBJ1-1, the V gene TRBV7-9, with D unclear. CDR3 length: 12 residues. The germline gives CDR1 SEHNR, CDR2 FQNEAQ (reference sequence). With 2 bases removed from V and 10 bases from J, the gap between germline ends came to 11 bases. CDR3 coding DNA: TGTGCCAGCAGCTTAAGCCGTGGGGTAGCTTTCTTT. This encodes CASSLSRGVAFF.

The chain has TRBV12-3 or TRBV12-4 and TRBJ1-2, with 7 nucleotides matching TRBD1. The CDR3 consists of 14 residues. After removal of 5 bases from V and 8 bases from J, the junction contained 11 bases not matched to a gene. CDR3 region: CASSLPDRMRGYTF. The DNA of the CDR3 is TGTGCCAGCAGTCTACCGGACAGGATGAGAGGCTACACCTTC.

In this sample, this clonotype turned up a few times. The J gene is TRBJ1-1, the V gene TRBV6-1, with 9 bases matching TRBD1. The germline V gene has CDR1 MNHNS and CDR2 SASEGT. CDR3 length equals 15 residues. The junction had 5 bases not matched to a gene; V was cut back by 5 bases and J by 1 base. In DNA form, the CDR3 reads TGTGCCAGCAGTAAACAGGGGGCCGGGAACACTGAAGCTTTCTTT. It specifies CASSKQGAGNTEAFF.

This clonotype was seen just once. V usage is TRBV27 and J usage is TRBJ2-1; D possibly corresponds to TRBD1 (5 bases). V was trimmed by 10 bases and J by 7 bases, leaving 23 bases between them. The CDR3 totals 15 residues. The germline gives CDR1 MNHEY, CDR2 SMNVEV (reference sequence). CDR3: CATDRAGSPGNEQFF. In DNA form, the CDR3 reads TGTGCCACCGACAGAGCAGGTTCACCTGGGAATGAGCAGTTCTTC.

Only a few counts were recorded for this clonotype. The V and J genes are TRBV7-9 and TRBJ2-5, with D tentatively TRBD1 (5 bases). V was trimmed by 1 base and J by 4 bases, leaving 13 bases between them. This CDR3 is built from 15 residues. Looked up from germline, CDR1 is SEHNR and CDR2 is FQNEAQ (reference sequence). The CDR3 loop is CASSLDSRDGETQYF. The CDR3 DNA reads TGTGCCAGCAGCTTAGACAGCAGGGATGGAGAGACCCAGTACTTC.

The V and J genes are TRBV28 and TRBJ2-2; D not certain. In germline, CDR1 is MDHEN, CDR2 SYDVKM. The CDR3 is made up of 13 amino acids. Trimming shortened V by 5 bases and J by 7 bases, and 11 bases separated the two germline ends. CDR3 loop: CASSKYVGGELFF. For the CDR3, the DNA is TGTGCCAGCAGTAAATATGTCGGCGGGGAGCTGTTTTTT.

The CDR3: CASSGVAGKYNEQFF. DNA of the CDR3: TGTGCCAGCAGTGGCGTAGCGGGGAAGTACAATGAGCAGTTCTTC. V gene TRBV6-1 combines with J gene TRBJ2-1; 8 nucleotides line up with TRBD2. Germline V gives CDR1 MNHNS, CDR2 SASEGT. V gave up 4 bases and J gave up 4 bases; unmatched junction bases: 6. The CDR3 runs to 15 residues.

This clonotype was detected only a few times. The gene calls are TRBV7-2 and TRBJ1-2, with D possibly being TRBD1 (5 bases). This CDR3 comprises 15 residues. Trimming took 1 base from V and 5 from J, leaving 14 bases between them. Germline V gene sequence: CDR1 SGHTA, CDR2 FQGNSA. The CDR3 DNA follows: TGTGCCAGCAGCTTAGGAGTGGTTCAGGGTTATGGCTACACCTTC. Its translation is CASSLGVVQGYGYTF.

J is TRBJ2-7 and V is TRBV19; the match to TRBD1 covers 11 bases. Germline assignment: CDR1 LNHDA and CDR2 SQIVND (reference sequence). CDR3 size: 14 residues. J gave up 4 bases and V 9 bases, and 8 bases lay outside the gene matches. CDR3 bases: TGTGCCAGCCGGGCGGGACAGGGGGTTTACGAGCAGTACTTC. Amino acids: CASRAGQGVYEQYF.

The CDR3 DNA is TGTGCCAGCAGCTTGGCCGGGGGTTCGGGTACTGAAGCTTTCTTT. Translation: CASSLAGGSGTEAFF. The rearrangement uses TRBV5-4 and TRBJ1-1; possible D gene TRBD1, 5 bases. The CDR3 loop spans 15 amino acids. V dropped 0 bases and J dropped 5 bases, with 14 bases sitting between them. The germline CDR1 and CDR2 sequences are SGHNT and YYREEE (reference sequence).

The chain joins TRBV29-1 to TRBJ2-2, with 9 bases lining up with TRBD1. This CDR3 spans 14 amino acids. Germline-derived CDR1 and CDR2 are SQVTM and ANQGSEA. J gave up 1 base and V 7 bases, and 4 bases lay outside the gene matches. The CDR3 loop is CSGGQGGNTGELFF. The CDR3 DNA reads TGCAGCGGGGGACAGGGAGGGAACACCGGGGAGCTGTTTTTT.

This clonotype is categorized as medium-sized (0.01 to 0.1%). V is TRBV6-1 and J is TRBJ1-5, with TRBD1 as a possible D gene (6 bases). Germline V gene sequence: CDR1 MNHNS, CDR2 SASEGT. The V end lost 1 base, the J end lost 7 bases, and 14 bases lay between the germline ends. This CDR3 has 15 amino acids. The chain's CDR3 is CASSEGTEGHQPQHF. DNA for the CDR3: TGTGCCAGCAGTGAAGGGACAGAAGGTCACCAGCCCCAGCATTTT.

This clonotype was recorded a few times. The chain links TRBV11-3 to TRBJ2-5; the D gene is possibly TRBD1 (6 bases). V lost 5 bases and J 5 bases, leaving 15 bases between the germline ends. The CDR3 length is 14 residues. CDR1 is SGHNT and CDR2 is YENEEA in the germline V gene. The chain's CDR3 is CASSPMGQGETQYF. CDR3 coding DNA: TGTGCCAGCAGCCCCATGGGTCAGGGGGAGACCCAGTACTTC.

The gene calls are TRBV15 and TRBJ1-2; maybe TRBD1 (5 bases). Germline lookup yields CDR1 LNHNV and CDR2 YYDKDF (reference sequence). Trimming removed 0 bases at V and 7 bases at J, with 9 bases between. The CDR3 extends over 13 amino acids. In nucleotides, the CDR3 is TGTGCCACCAGCAGAGATCGACAGTCTGGCTACACCTTC. This encodes CATSRDRQSGYTF.

This chain links TRBV5-1 with TRBJ1-1, with TRBD1 matching over 8 bases. The CDR3 extends over 13 amino acids. Germline values: CDR1 SGHRS, CDR2 YFSETQ. The V segment lost 1 base and the J segment 8 bases; nucleotides outside the gene matches: 4. In DNA, the CDR3 is TGCGCCAGCAGCTTGCAGGGGGCCGGGGAAGCTTTCTTT. Residues: CASSLQGAGEAFF.

The chain couples TRBV10-3 to TRBJ1-1, with 7 bases lining up with TRBD1. Germline V lookup: CDR1 ENHRY, CDR2 SYGVKD. Trimming removed 6 bases from V and 1 base from J; junction bases left unmatched: 8. The CDR3 runs to 15 residues. The CDR3 loop reads CAIRVGQAANTEAFF. The CDR3 DNA is TGTGCCATCAGAGTTGGACAGGCAGCGAACACTGAAGCTTTCTTT.